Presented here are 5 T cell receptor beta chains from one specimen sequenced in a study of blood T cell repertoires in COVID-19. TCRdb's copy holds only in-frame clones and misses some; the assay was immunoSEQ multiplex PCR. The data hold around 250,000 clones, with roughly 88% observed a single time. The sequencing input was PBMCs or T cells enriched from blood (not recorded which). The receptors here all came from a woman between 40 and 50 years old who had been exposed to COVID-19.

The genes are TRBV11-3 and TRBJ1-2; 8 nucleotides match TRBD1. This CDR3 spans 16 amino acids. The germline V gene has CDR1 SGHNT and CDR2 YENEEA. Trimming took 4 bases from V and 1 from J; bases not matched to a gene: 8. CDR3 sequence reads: CASSSDRGELNYGYTF. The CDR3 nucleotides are TGTGCCAGCAGCTCTGACAGGGGTGAACTTAACTATGGCTACACCTTC.

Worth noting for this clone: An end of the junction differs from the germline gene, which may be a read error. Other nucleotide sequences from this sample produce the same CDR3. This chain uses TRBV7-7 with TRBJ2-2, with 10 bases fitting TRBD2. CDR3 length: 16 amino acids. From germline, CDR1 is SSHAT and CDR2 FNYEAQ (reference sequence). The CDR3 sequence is CASSLSGTSVTGELFF. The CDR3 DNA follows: TGTGCTAGCAGCTTATCTGGGACTAGCGTCACCGGGGAGCTGTTTTTT.

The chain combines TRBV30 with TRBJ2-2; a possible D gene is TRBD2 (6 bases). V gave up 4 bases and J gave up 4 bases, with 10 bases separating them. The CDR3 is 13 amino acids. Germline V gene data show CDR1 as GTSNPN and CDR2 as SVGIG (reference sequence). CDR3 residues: CAWMWGGTGELFF. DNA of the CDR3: TGTGCCTGGATGTGGGGAGGCACCGGGGAGCTGTTTTTT.

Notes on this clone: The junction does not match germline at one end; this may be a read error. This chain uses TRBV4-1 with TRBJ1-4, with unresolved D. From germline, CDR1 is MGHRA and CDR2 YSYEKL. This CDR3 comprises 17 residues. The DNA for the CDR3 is TGCGCCAGCAGCCCCCGGTGGAGCGTTCCAACTAATGAGAAACTGTTTTTT. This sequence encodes CASSPRWSVPTNEKLFF.

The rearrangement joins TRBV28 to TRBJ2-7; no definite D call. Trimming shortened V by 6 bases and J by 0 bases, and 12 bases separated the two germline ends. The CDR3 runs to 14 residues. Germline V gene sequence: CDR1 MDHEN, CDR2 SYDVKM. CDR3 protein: CASSFGQISYEQYF. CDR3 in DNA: TGTGCCAGCAGCTTTGGCCAGATCTCCTACGAGCAGTACTTC.